The 13 T cell receptor beta chains presented below share a single source sample, sequenced in a study of blood T cell repertoires in COVID-19. Some clones are missing from TCRdb's copy, which holds only in-frame ones; the method was immunoSEQ multiplex PCR. This table has 80,000 to 90,000 clones, around 88% appearing once. Sequenced input: peripheral blood. The receptors here all came from an older man with active or convalescent COVID-19.

The V gene is TRBV18, the J gene TRBJ2-5; D possibly corresponds to TRBD1 (6 bases). V lost 3 bases, J lost 1 base, and 12 bases lay in between. Looked up from germline, CDR1 is KGHSH and CDR2 is LQKENI. The length of the CDR3 is 15 residues. The CDR3 DNA reads TGTGCCAGCTCACCGACTCTGGACAGCCAAGAGACCCAGTACTTC. This codes for CASSPTLDSQETQYF.

This chain joins TRBV2 and TRBJ1-1, with D possibly matching TRBD1 (6 bases). V was cut by 6 bases and J by 10 bases, with 21 bases left in between. There are 14 residues in the CDR3. Germline-derived CDR1 and CDR2 are SNHLY and FYNNEI. As DNA, the CDR3 is TGTGCCAGCAGGGGGGGGCCTAGGGAACCGGGAGCTTTCTTT. Translating gives CASRGGPREPGAFF.

The chain links TRBV15 to TRBJ1-4; D gene uncertain. The CDR3 has 14 residues. Trimming took off 4 bases at V and 8 bases at J, with 14 bases between the two ends. CDR1 and CDR2 (germline): LNHNV, YYDKDF (reference sequence). CDR3 nucleotide sequence: TGTGCCACCAGCACGGGTCTTCTTGGAGAAAAACTGTTTTTT. Translation gives CATSTGLLGEKLFF.

This sequence joins TRBV3-1 (or the pseudogene TRBV3-2) and TRBJ2-1, with D perhaps TRBD2 (6 bases). V lost 3 bases, J lost 5 bases, and 17 bases lay in between. CDR1 and CDR2 (germline): LGHDT, YNNKEL (reference sequence). CDR3 length: 16 amino acids. As DNA, the CDR3 is TGTGCCAGCAGCCACCCCACCGGGACTGGACACAATGAGCAGTTCTTC. Translated: CASSHPTGTGHNEQFF.

The chain has TRBV7-8 and TRBJ2-7; no firm D call. The CDR3 loop spans 15 amino acids. The V end lost 5 bases, the J end lost 1 base, and 15 bases lay between the germline ends. CDR1 and CDR2 (germline): SGHVS, FQNEAQ. CDR3 in DNA: TGTGCCAGCAGCCGTTCGCGAAGCTTATCCTACGAGCAGTACTTC. Amino acids: CASSRSRSLSYEQYF.

This clone appeared a single time. This chain links TRBV5-1 with TRBJ2-1, with 10 bases matching TRBD1. This CDR3 has 15 residues. After removal of 6 bases from V and 3 bases from J, the junction contained 6 bases not matched to a gene. Germline CDR1 reads SGHRS; CDR2 reads YFSETQ. The CDR3 loop is CASKPGQGYYNEQFF. The CDR3 coding sequence is TGCGCCAGCAAACCGGGACAGGGGTACTACAATGAGCAGTTCTTC.

This clone was detected once. The chain is built from TRBV2 and TRBJ2-1, with D tentatively TRBD2 (5 bases). CDR3 length equals 14 residues. Germline CDR1 SNHLY, CDR2 FYNNEI. V was cut by 8 bases and J by 0 bases, with 11 bases left in between. The CDR3 coding sequence is TGTGCCAGCGGCGGGTTAAGCTCCTACAATGAGCAGTTCTTC. This sequence encodes CASGGLSSYNEQFF.

This clone came up once. This chain uses TRBV2 with TRBJ1-6; maybe TRBD1 (6 bases). The CDR3 contains 15 residues. V dropped 7 bases and J dropped 7 bases, with 17 bases sitting between them. The germline gives CDR1 SNHLY, CDR2 FYNNEI. CDR3: CASILIQGGNSPLHF. The DNA of the CDR3 is TGTGCCAGCATTTTGATACAGGGCGGAAATTCACCCCTCCACTTT. Combining the CDR3 with reference TRBV2 and TRBJ1-6 gives the whole variable domain EPEVTQTPSHQVTQMGQEVILRCVPISNHLYFYWYRQILGQKVEFLVSFYNNEISEKSEIFDDQFSVERPDGSNFTLKIRSTKLEDSAMYFCASILIQGGNSPLHFGNGTRLTVT.

The chain combines TRBV9 with TRBJ2-5; no definite D call. With 0 bases removed from V and 5 bases from J, the gap between germline ends came to 11 bases. Looked up from germline, CDR1 is SGDLS and CDR2 is YYNGEE. This CDR3 spans 14 amino acids. For the CDR3, the DNA is TGTGCCAGCAGCGTAGGTCCGGTGTCGGAGACCCAGTACTTC. Translating it yields CASSVGPVSETQYF.

The table lists this clone with a count of one. The chain uses TRBV6-5 and TRBJ2-1; 8 positions agree with TRBD2. V was pared by 4 bases and J by 5 bases, with 4 bases of the junction left unmatched. This CDR3 spans 14 amino acids. CDR1 and CDR2 (germline): MNHEY, SVGAGI. CDR3 loop: CASSSSGPNNEQFF. CDR3 nucleotides: TGTGCCAGCAGTTCTAGCGGGCCTAACAATGAGCAGTTCTTC.

This chain links TRBV9 with TRBJ2-2; TRBD2 might be the D (5 bases). This CDR3 comprises 15 residues. V lost 0 bases, J lost 7 bases, and 13 bases lay in between. CDR1 SGDLS and CDR2 YYNGEE come from the germline V gene. CDR3 in DNA: TGTGCCAGCAGCGTAGACCACACCGGGGTCGGGGAGCTGTTTTTT. This translates into CASSVDHTGVGELFF.

The chain is built from TRBV11-2 and TRBJ2-1; TRBD2 agrees at 7 bases. The V gene end was trimmed by 4 bases and the J gene end by 5 bases; junction bases not matched to a gene: 2. In germline, CDR1 is SGHAT, CDR2 FQNNGV. This CDR3 spans 13 amino acids. The CDR3 loop is CASSSLANNEQFF. The DNA of the CDR3 is TGTGCCAGCAGCTCACTAGCGAACAATGAGCAGTTCTTC.

This clone was detected a few times. The genes are TRBV7-9 and TRBJ2-1; D is undetermined. Trimming removed 3 bases at V and 6 bases at J, with 3 bases between. CDR1 is SEHNR, CDR2 FQNEAQ, per germline (reference sequence). The CDR3 runs to 11 residues. CDR3 region: CASSFINEQFF. For the CDR3, the DNA is TGTGCCAGCAGCTTCATCAATGAGCAGTTCTTC. The whole variable domain, remainder taken from reference TRBV7-9 and TRBJ2-1, is DTGVSQNPRHKITKRGQNVTFRCDPISEHNRLYWYRQTLGQGPEFLTYFQNEAQLEKSRLLSDRFSAERPKGSFSTLEIQRTEQGDSAMYLCASSFINEQFFGPGTRLTVL.